These 20 T cell receptor gamma chains were all obtained from the same sample, sequenced in a study of human gamma delta and Vdelta1 T cells. TCRdb re-called the PCR reads using CATT. The sample contains fewer than 10,000 gamma-chain clones, 45% of which appear only once. The antigens for these receptors are not known. Specimen: Vdelta1 gamma-delta T cells from blood grown in culture (DOT cells). These receptors were taken from a human donor in good health.

This clone was found a few times. The gene calls are TRGV1 and TRGJP2. TRGV1 is flagged as an ORF with uncertain function. Trimming cost V 0 bases and J 3 bases; bases outside gene matches: 4. This CDR3 comprises 15 residues. CDR3 bases: TGTGCCACCTGGGACAGGCGGCGTAGTGATTGGATCAAGACGTTT. Translated: CATWDRRRSDWIKTF.

Note on this clone: With a much larger clone just one base away, this may be a read error. The J gene is TRGJ1 or TRGJ2, the V gene TRGV4. V was pared by 0 bases and J by 4 bases, with 3 bases of the junction left unmatched. The germline CDR1 and CDR2 sequences are EGSTGY and YDSYTSSV. This CDR3 is built from 13 residues. CDR3 DNA: TGTGCCACCTGGGATGGGCACTATTATAAGAAACTCTTT. Its translation: CATWDGHYYKKLF.

The chain has TRGV3 and TRGJ1 or TRGJ2. Germline V CDR1 and CDR2: VTNTFY, YDVSTARD (reference sequence). CDR3 length: 15 residues. V trimming: 1 base; J trimming: 0 bases; junction bases outside the gene matches: 6. The CDR3 sequence: CATWDSRGNYYKKLF. In DNA form, the CDR3 reads TGTGCCACCTGGGACAGTAGGGGGAATTATTATAAGAAACTCTTT.

V gene TRGV2 combines with J gene TRGJ1 or TRGJ2. Unmatched junction bases numbered 5, after V lost 0 bases and J lost 0 bases. Germline V gives CDR1 EGSNGY, CDR2 YDSYNSKV. This CDR3 is 15 amino acids long. CDR3: CATWDGPGNYYKKLF. The CDR3 DNA reads as TGTGCCACCTGGGACGGGCCGGGGAATTATTATAAGAAACTCTTT.

This clone was recorded a few times. The rearrangement uses TRGV2 and TRGJP2. The CDR3 totals 16 residues. J was trimmed by 0 bases and V by 4 bases; bases with no gene match: 8. CDR1 is EGSNGY and CDR2 is YDSYNSKV in the germline V gene. CDR3 nucleotides: TGTGCCACCTGGGATGGGGATTATAGTAGTGATTGGATCAAGACGTTT. The encoded protein is CATWDGDYSSDWIKTF.

This clone came up once. Other DNA sequences in the sample encode the same CDR3. This chain links TRGV8 with TRGJP2. The J segment lost 1 base and the V segment lost 4 bases, leaving 3 bases of the junction unmatched. Germline lookup yields CDR1 VENAVY and CDR2 YDSYNSRV. The CDR3 runs 14 residues. Here the CDR3 DNA reads TGTGCCACCTGGGACTCTAGTAGTGATTGGATCAAGACGTTT. It encodes CATWDSSSDWIKTF.

This clone occurred once. This sample includes further DNA sequences coding for the same CDR3. This chain links TRGV4 with TRGJ1 or TRGJ2. The germline gives CDR1 EGSTGY, CDR2 YDSYTSSV. J lost 2 bases, V lost 0 bases, and 4 bases had no gene match. CDR3 length: 14 amino acids. The CDR3 sequence: CATWDGVYYYKKLF. The CDR3 nucleotides read TGTGCCACCTGGGATGGGGTCTATTATTATAAGAAACTCTTT.

The chain has TRGV9 and TRGJP. J was trimmed by 4 bases and V by 4 bases; bases with no gene match: 1. This CDR3 has 15 residues. Germline CDR1 and CDR2: GITISATS and ISYDGTV (reference sequence). CDR3 sequence reads: CALWEQELGKKIKVF. The CDR3 DNA reads as TGTGCCTTGTGGGAACAAGAGTTGGGCAAAAAAATCAAGGTATTT.

On this clone: Other DNA variants within this sample encode the same CDR3. The chain links TRGV3 to TRGJP2. This CDR3 contains 14 residues. J gave up 6 bases and V 0 bases, and 4 bases lay outside the gene matches. Germline CDR1 VTNTFY, CDR2 YDVSTARD (reference sequence). CDR3 in DNA: TGTGCCACCTGGGACAGGCCGGGTGATTGGATCAAGACGTTT. It specifies CATWDRPGDWIKTF.

The sample holds a few counts of this clone. The rearrangement links TRGV3 to TRGJ1 or TRGJ2. The CDR3 runs 13 residues. Germline-derived CDR1 and CDR2 are VTNTFY and YDVSTARD (reference sequence). After removal of 5 bases from V and 9 bases from J, the junction contained 13 bases not matched to a gene. This CDR3 is CATWADRRGKKLF. The CDR3 region has the DNA TGTGCCACCTGGGCTGACCGAAGGGGTAAGAAACTCTTT.

This clone was seen a handful of times. The chain recombines TRGV3 with TRGJ1 or TRGJ2. The CDR3 extends over 16 amino acids. The V segment lost 0 bases and the J segment 2 bases; nucleotides outside the gene matches: 10. Germline CDR1 and CDR2: VTNTFY and YDVSTARD (reference sequence). In nucleotides, the CDR3 is TGTGCCACCTGGGACAGGCTGCCTCCCTATTATTATAAGAAACTCTTT. This translates into CATWDRLPPYYYKKLF.

The chain joins TRGV9 to TRGJ1 or TRGJ2. This CDR3 has 14 residues. V lost 0 bases and J lost 3; bases outside the gene matches: 5. Germline CDR1 and CDR2: GITISATS and ISYDGTV (reference sequence). As DNA, the CDR3 is TGTGCCTTGTGGGAGGTGCGGGGTTATTATAAGAAACTCTTT. It codes for CALWEVRGYYKKLF.

The chain recombines TRGV5 with TRGJ1 or TRGJ2. Germline lookup yields CDR1 VINAFY and CDR2 YDVSNSKD. This CDR3 spans 14 amino acids. V lost 0 bases and J lost 3; bases outside the gene matches: 5. DNA for the CDR3: TGTGCCACCTGGGACAGGCCCGGTTATTATAAGAAACTCTTT. Residues: CATWDRPGYYKKLF.

V usage is TRGV9 and J usage is TRGJ1 or TRGJ2. Germline CDR1 reads GITISATS; CDR2 reads ISYDGTV (reference sequence). The V gene end was trimmed by 6 bases and the J gene end by 5 bases; junction bases not matched to a gene: 4. This CDR3 spans 11 amino acids. CDR3 sequence: CALWLNYKKLF. In nucleotides, the CDR3 is TGTGCCTTGTGGCTAAATTATAAGAAACTCTTT.

This chain joins TRGV3 and TRGJP2. This CDR3 region has 14 residues. Per germline, CDR1 VTNTFY and CDR2 YDVSTARD (reference sequence). V shed 0 bases and J 6 bases; nucleotides not matched to a gene: 4. The CDR3 DNA follows: TGTGCCACCTGGGACAGGCTCCGTGATTGGATCAAGACGTTT. It encodes CATWDRLRDWIKTF.

This clone was seen a handful of times. The V and J genes are TRGV10 and TRGJ1 or TRGJ2. TRGV10 is an open reading frame, and its role is uncertain. V shed 8 bases and J 4 bases; nucleotides not matched to a gene: 12. The CDR3 runs 14 residues. CDR3: CAAWVTHPYYKKLF. As DNA, the CDR3 is TGTGCTGCGTGGGTTACCCACCCCTATTATAAGAAACTCTTT.

The chain links TRGV9 to TRGJ1 or TRGJ2. The CDR3 is 14 residues long. Germline trimming cut 2 bases from V and 0 bases from J; bases unmatched to any gene: 4. The germline CDR1 and CDR2 sequences are GITISATS and ISYDGTV (reference sequence). CDR3 sequence: CALWEGKNYYKKLF. The CDR3, as DNA: TGTGCCTTGTGGGAGGGCAAGAATTATTATAAGAAACTCTTT.

The genes are TRGV4 and TRGJ1 or TRGJ2. Germline V gives CDR1 EGSTGY, CDR2 YDSYTSSV. V lost 1 base to trimming and J lost 6 bases; unmatched junction nucleotides: 12. There are 15 residues in the CDR3. The CDR3 DNA reads as TGTGCCACCTGGGATGGTCCCCCCGAGATTTATAAGAAACTCTTT. Its protein product is CATWDGPPEIYKKLF.

For this clone: This specimen includes other DNA sequences encoding the same CDR3. V usage is TRGV3 and J usage is TRGJ1 or TRGJ2. The ends lost 1 base at V and 12 bases at J; junction bases unmatched: 6. This CDR3 comprises 11 residues. Germline CDR1 VTNTFY, CDR2 YDVSTARD (reference sequence). CDR3 sequence reads: CATWDRPRKLF. The CDR3 DNA sequence: TGTGCCACCTGGGACAGACCCAGGAAACTCTTT.

The J gene is TRGJP2, the V gene TRGV4. Germline V lookup: CDR1 EGSTGY, CDR2 YDSYTSSV. The CDR3 contains 14 residues. The trim removed 5 bases at V and 2 bases at J, leaving 5 bases unmatched. CDR3 DNA: TGTGCCACCTGGGTGGGAAGTAGTGATTGGATCAAGACGTTT. It specifies CATWVGSSDWIKTF.